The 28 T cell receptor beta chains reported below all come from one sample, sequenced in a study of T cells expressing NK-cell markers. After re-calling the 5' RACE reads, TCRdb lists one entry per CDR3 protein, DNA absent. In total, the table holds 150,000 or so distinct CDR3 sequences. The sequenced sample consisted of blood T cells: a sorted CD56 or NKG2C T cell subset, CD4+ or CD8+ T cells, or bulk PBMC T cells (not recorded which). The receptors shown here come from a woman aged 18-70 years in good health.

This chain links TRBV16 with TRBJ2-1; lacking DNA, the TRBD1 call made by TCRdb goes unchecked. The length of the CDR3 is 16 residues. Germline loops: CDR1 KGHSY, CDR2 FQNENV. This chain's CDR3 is CASSQTGGSLSNEQFF.

CDR3: CASSPRPGTIYYGYTF. The V call is TRBV28, the J call TRBJ1-2; TCRdb's D call, TRBD1, is unchecked because there is no DNA. This CDR3 is built from 16 residues. Germline-derived CDR1 and CDR2 are MDHEN and SYDVKM.

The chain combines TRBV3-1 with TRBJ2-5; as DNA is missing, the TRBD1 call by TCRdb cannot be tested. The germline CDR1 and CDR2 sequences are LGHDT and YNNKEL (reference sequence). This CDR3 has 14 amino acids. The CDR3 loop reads CASSPTGQRGTQYF.

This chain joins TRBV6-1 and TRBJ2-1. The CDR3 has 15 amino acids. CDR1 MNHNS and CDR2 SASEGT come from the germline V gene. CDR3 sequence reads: CASSELGFSYNEQFF.

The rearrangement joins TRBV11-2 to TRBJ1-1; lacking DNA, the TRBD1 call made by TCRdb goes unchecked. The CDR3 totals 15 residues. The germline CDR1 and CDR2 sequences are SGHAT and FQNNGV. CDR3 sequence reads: CASSLSLAGVTEAFF.

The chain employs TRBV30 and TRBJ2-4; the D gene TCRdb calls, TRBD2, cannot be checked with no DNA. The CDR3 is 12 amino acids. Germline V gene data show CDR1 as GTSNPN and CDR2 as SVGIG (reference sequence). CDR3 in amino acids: CASSGTSDFWYF.

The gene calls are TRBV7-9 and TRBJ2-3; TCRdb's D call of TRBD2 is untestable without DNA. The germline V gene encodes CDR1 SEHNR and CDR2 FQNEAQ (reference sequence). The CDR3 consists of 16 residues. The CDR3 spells CASSPTSGGLPDTQYF.

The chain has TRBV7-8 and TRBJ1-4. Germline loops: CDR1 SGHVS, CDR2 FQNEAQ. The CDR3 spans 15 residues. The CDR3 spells CASSLEGGDNEKLFF.

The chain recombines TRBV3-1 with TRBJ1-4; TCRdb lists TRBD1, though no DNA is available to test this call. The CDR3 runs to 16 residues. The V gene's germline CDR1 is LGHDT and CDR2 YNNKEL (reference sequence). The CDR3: CASSQERTGSFGKLFF.

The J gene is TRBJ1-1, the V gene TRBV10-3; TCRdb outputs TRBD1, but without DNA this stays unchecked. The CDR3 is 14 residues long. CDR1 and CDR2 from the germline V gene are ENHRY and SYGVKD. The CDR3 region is CATLRQGGDTEAFF.

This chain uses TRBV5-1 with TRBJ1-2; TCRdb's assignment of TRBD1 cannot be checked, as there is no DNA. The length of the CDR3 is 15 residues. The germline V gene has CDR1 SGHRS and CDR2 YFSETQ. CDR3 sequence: CASSPLPGQNYGYTF.

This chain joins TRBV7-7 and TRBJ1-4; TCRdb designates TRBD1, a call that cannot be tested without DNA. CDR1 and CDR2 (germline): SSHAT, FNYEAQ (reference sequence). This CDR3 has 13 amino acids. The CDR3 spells CASSSGQGEKLFF.

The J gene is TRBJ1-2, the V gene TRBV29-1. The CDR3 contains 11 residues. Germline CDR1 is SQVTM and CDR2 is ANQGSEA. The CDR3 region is CSASFSYGYTF.

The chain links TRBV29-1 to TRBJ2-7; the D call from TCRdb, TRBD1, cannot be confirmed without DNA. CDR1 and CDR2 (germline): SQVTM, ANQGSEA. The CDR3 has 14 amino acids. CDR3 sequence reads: CSVRRVDSRGEQYF.

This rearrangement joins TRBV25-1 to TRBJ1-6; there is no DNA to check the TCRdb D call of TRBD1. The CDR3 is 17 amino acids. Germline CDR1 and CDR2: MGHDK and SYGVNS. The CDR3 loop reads CASSEERGAIYDSPLHF.

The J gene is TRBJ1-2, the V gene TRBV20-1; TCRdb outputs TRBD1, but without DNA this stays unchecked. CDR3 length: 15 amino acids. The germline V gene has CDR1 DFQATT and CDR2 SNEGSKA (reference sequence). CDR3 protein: CSAITPGQLFYGYTF.

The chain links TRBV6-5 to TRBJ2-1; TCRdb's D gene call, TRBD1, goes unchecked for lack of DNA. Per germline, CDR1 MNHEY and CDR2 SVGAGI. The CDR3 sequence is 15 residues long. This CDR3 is CASSYGGGRYNEQFF.

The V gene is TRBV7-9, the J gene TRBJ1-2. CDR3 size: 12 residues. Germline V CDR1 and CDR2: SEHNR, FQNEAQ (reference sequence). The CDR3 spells CASEQSNYGYTF.

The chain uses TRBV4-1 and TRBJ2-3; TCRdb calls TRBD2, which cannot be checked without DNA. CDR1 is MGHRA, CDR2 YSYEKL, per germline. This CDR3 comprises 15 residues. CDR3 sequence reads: CASSQLAGDTDTQYF.

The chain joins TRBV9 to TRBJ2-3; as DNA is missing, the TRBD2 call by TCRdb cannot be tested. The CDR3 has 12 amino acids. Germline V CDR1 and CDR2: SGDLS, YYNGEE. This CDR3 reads CASSPPRGTQYF.

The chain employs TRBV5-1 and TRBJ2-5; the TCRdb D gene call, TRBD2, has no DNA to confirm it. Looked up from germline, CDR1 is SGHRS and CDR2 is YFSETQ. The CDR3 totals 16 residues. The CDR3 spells CASSRRLAGPQETQYF. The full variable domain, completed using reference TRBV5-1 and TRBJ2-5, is KAGVTQTPRYLIKTRGQQVTLSCSPISGHRSVSWYQQTPGQGLQFLFEYFSETQRNKGNFPGRFSGRQFSNSRSEMNVSTLELGDSALYLCASSRRLAGPQETQYFGPGTRLLVL.

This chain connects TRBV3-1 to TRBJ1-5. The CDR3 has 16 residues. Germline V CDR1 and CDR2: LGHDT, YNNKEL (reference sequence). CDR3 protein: CASSHSGGGSNQPQHF. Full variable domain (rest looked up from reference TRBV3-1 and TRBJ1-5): DTAVSQTPKYLVTQMGNDKSIKCEQNLGHDTMYWYKQDSKKFLKIMFSYNNKELIINETVPNRFSPKSPDKAHLNLHINSLELGDSAVYFCASSHSGGGSNQPQHFGDGTRLSIL.

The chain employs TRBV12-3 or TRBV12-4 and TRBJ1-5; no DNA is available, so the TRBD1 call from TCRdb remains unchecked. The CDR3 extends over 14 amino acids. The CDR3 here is CASNPTGARQPQHF.

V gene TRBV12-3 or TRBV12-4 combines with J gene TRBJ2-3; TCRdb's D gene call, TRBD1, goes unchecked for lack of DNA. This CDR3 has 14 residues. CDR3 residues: CATTQQGPADTQYF.

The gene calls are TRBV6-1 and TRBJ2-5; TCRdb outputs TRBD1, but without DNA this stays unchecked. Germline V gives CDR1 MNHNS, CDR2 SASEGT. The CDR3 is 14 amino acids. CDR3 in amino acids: CASIPGHLQETQYF.

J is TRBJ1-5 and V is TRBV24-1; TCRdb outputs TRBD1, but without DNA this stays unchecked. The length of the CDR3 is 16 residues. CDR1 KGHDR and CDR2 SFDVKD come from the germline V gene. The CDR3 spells CATSGSGTGGNQPQHF.

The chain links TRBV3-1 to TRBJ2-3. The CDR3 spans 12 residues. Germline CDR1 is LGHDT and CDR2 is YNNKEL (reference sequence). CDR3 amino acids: CASSQVSARQYF.

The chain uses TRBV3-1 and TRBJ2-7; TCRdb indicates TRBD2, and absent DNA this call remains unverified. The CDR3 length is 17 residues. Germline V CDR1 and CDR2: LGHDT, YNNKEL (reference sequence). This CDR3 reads CASSPTSGGASSYEQYF.